This entry concerns a single T cell receptor (beta chain). Its antigen is currently unknown. Produced via immunoSEQ multiplex PCR; TCRdb's table is partial and in-frame only. The sample contains around 150,000 clones, 85% to 95% of which appear only once. The junction had 10 bases not matched to a gene; V was cut back by 4 bases and J by 4 bases. The length of the CDR3 is 18 residues. The germline CDR1 and CDR2 sequences are MDHEN and SYDVKM. The source of the sample is a study of T cell responses to AZD1222 COVID-19 vaccine. Broader study findings: Close to half of spike-specific TCRs reportedly recognize unmutated variant regions.

Sample: peripheral blood, taken 28 days after the second AZD1222 dose. The rearrangement joins TRBV28 to TRBJ2-1; 13 bases agree with TRBD2. The sequence was obtained from an adult who received the AZD1222 COVID-19 vaccine. The CDR3, as DNA: TGTGCCAGCAGTTCCCCCCGACTAGCGGGGGGCCCATACAATGAGCAGTTCTTC. Protein: CASSSPRLAGGPYNEQFF.